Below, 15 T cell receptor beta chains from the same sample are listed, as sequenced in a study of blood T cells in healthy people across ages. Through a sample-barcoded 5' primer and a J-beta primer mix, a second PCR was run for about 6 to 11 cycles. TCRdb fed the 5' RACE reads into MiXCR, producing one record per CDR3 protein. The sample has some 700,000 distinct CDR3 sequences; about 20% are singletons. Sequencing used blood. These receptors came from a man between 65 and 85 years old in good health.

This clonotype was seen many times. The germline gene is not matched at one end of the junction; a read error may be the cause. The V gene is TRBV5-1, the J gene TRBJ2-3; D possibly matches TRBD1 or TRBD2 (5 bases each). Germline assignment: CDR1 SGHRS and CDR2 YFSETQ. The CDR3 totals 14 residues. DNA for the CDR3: TGCGCCAGCAGTTTGGATCGGGGCGGGGATACGCAGTATTTT. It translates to CASSLDRGGDTQYF.

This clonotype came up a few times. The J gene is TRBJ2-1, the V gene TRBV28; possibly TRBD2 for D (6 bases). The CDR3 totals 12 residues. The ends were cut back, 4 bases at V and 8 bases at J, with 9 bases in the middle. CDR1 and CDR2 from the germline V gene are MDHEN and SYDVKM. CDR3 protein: CASSSWRDEQFF. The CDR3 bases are TGTGCCAGCAGTTCCTGGAGGGATGAGCAGTTCTTC. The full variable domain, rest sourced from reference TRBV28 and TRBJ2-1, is DVKVTQSSRYLVKRTGEKVFLECVQDMDHENMFWYRQDPGLGLRLIYFSYDVKMKEKGDIPEGYSVSREKKERFSLILESASTNQTSMYLCASSSWRDEQFFGPGTRLTVL.

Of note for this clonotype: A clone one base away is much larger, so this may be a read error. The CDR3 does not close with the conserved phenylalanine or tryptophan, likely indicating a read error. CDR3 bases: TGTGCCAGCAGCTTAGGTTTAGCGGGGGCCTACAATGAGCAGTTCCTC. This codes for CASSLGLAGAYNEQFL. This sequence joins TRBV7-2 and TRBJ2-1; 9 bases line up with TRBD2. The junction had 3 bases not matched to a gene; V was cut back by 1 base and J by 2 bases. The V gene's germline CDR1 is SGHTA and CDR2 FQGNSA. The CDR3 contains 16 residues.

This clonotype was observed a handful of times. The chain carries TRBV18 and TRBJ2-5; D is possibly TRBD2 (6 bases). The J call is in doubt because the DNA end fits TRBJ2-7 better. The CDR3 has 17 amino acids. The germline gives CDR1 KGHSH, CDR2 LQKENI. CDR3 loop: CASSPWGPGDSPFEQYV. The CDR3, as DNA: TGTGCCAGCTCACCATGGGGTCCCGGGGACTCCCCCTTCGAGCAGTACGTC.

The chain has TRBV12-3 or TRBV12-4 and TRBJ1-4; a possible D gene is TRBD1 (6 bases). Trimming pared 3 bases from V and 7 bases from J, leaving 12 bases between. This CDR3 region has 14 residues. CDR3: CASSFLTGFEKLFF. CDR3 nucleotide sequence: TGTGCCAGCAGTTTCCTAACAGGGTTTGAAAAACTGTTTTTT.

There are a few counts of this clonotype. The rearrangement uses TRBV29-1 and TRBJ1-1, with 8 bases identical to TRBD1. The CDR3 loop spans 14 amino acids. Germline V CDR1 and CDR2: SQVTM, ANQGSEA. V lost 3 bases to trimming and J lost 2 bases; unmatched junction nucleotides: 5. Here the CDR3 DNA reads TGCAGCGTTGATGACAGGGGAGTTAACACTGAAGCTTTCTTT. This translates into CSVDDRGVNTEAFF.

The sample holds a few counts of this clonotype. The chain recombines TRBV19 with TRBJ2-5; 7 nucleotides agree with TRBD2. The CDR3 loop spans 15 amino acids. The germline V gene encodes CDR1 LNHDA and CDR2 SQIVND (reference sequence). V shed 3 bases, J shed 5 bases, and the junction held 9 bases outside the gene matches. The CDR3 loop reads CASSIQRGMGETQYF. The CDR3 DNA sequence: TGTGCCAGTAGTATCCAGCGGGGTATGGGCGAGACCCAGTACTTC. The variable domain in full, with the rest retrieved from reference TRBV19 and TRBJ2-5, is DGGITQSPKYLFRKEGQNVTLSCEQNLNHDAMYWYRQDPGQGLRLIYYSQIVNDFQKGDIAEGYSVSREKKESFPLTVTSAQKNPTAFYLCASSIQRGMGETQYFGPGTRLLVL.

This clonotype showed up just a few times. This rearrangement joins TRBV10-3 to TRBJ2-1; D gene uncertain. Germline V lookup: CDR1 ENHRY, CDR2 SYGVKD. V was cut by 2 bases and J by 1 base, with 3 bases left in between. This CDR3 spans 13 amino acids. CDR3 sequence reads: CAISEGSYNEQFF. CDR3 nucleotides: TGTGCCATCAGTGAGGGGTCCTACAATGAGCAGTTCTTC.

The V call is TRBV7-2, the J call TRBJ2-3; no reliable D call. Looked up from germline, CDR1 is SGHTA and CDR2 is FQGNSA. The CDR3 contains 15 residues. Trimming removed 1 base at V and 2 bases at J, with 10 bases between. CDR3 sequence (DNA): TGTGCCAGCAGCTTAGAGTCGAGCGACACAGATACGCAGTATTTT. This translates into CASSLESSDTDTQYF. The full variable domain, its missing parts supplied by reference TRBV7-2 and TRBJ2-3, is GAGVSQSPSNKVTEKGKDVELRCDPISGHTALYWYRQSLGQGLEFLIYFQGNSAPDKSGLPSDRFSAERTGGSVSTLTIQRTQQEDSAVYLCASSLESSDTDTQYFGPGTRLTVL.

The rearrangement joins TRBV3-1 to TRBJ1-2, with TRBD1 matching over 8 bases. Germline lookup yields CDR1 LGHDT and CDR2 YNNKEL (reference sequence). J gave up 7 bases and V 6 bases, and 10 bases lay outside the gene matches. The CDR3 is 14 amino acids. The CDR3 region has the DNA TGTGCCAGCAGTCAAAACAGGGGGATGGGTGGCTACACCTTC. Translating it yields CASSQNRGMGGYTF.

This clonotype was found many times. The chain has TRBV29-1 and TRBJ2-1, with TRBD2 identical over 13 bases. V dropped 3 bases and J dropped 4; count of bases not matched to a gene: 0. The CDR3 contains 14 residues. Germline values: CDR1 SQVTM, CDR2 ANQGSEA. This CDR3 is CSVETSGGYNEQFF. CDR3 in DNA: TGCAGCGTTGAGACTAGCGGGGGGTACAATGAGCAGTTCTTC.

CDR3 region: CASSSAGTKSDYGYTF. The CDR3 nucleotides read TGTGCCAGCAGTTCCGCCGGGACAAAAAGTGACTATGGCTACACCTTC. The genes are TRBV6-5 and TRBJ1-2; possible D gene TRBD1, 6 bases. Trimming stripped 4 bases from V and 3 bases from J, with 18 bases between. Germline assignment: CDR1 MNHEY and CDR2 SVGAGI. The CDR3 totals 16 residues.

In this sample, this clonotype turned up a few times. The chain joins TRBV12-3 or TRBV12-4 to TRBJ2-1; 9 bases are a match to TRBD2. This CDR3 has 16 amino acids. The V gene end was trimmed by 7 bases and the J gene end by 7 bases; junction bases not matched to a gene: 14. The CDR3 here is CASTPSGTRSRNEQFF. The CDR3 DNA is TGTGCCAGCACCCCTAGCGGGACTCGTTCTAGGAATGAGCAGTTCTTC.

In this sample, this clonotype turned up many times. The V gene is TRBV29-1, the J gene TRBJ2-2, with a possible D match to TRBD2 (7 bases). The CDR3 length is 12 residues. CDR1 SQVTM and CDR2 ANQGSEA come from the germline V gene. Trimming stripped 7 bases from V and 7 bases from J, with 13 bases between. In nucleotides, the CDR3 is TGCAGCGGAAGGGGGGGGAGCGGGGAGCTGTTTTTT. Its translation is CSGRGGSGELFF.

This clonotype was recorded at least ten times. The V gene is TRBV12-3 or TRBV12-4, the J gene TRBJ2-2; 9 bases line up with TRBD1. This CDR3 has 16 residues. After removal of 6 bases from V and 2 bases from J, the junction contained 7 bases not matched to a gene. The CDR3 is CASRLTGQGNTGELFF. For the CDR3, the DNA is TGTGCCAGCAGGCTAACGGGACAGGGAAACACCGGGGAGCTGTTTTTT.